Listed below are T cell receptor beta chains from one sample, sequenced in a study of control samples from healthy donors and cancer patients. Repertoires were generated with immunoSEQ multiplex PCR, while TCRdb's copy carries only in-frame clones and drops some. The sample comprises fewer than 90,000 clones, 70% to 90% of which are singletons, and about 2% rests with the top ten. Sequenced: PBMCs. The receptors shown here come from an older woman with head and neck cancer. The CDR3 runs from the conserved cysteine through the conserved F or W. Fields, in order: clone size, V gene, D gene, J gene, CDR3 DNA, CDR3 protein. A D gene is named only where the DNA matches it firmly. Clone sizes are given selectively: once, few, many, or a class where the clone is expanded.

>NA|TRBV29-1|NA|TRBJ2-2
TGCAGCGTTACTCCCGGGACTAACACCGGGGAGCTGTTTTTT
CSVTPGTNTGELFF
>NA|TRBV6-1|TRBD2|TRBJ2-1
TGTGCCAGCAGTGGAAAATTTCTAGCGGGAGTTCTTGAGCAGTTCTTC
CASSGKFLAGVLEQFF
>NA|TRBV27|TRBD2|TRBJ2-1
TGTGCCAGCGGAAGGCCCCCTAGGACTAGCGGGAGAGATGAGCAGTTCTTC
CASGRPPRTSGRDEQFF
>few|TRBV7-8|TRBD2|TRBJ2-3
TGTGCCAGCAGCTCATCACCGGGACTAGCGAGAGATACGCAGTATTTT
CASSSSPGLARDTQYF
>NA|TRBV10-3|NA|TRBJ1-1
TGTGCCATCAGTGTAAGATCCGTCACTGAAGCTTTCTTT
CAISVRSVTEAFF
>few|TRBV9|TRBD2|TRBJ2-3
TGTGCCAGCAAACGGACTAGCGATAGCACAGATACGCAGTATTTT
CASKRTSDSTDTQYF
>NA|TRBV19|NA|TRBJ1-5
TGTGCCAGTAGTATAGCGGAGTCTGGTCAGCCCCAGCATTTT
CASSIAESGQPQHF
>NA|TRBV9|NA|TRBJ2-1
TGTGCCAGCAGCCTCGGGGACACTTACAATGAGCAGTTCTTC
CASSLGDTYNEQFF
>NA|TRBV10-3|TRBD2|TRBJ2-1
TGTGCCATCAGCAAAAGAGCGGGGAGCTCCTACAATGAGCAGTTCTTC
CAISKRAGSSYNEQFF
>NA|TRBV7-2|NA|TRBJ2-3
TGTGCCAGCAGCTTAACGGGACACACAGATACGCAGTATTTT
CASSLTGHTDTQYF
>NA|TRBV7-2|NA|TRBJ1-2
TGTGCCAGCAGTTCCGGGACCGCCCTAAACTATGGCTACACCTTC
CASSSGTALNYGYTF
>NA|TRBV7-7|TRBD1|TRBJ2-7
TGTGCTAGCAGTCCCGGGACAGAAAGGTACGAGCAGTACTTC
CASSPGTERYEQYF
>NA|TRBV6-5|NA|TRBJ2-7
TGTGCCAGCAGTTACTCACAGCACTCCTACGAGCAGTACTTC
CASSYSQHSYEQYF
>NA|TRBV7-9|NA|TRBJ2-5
TGTGCCAGCAGCTGGCAGGGTAGGGAGACCCAGTACTTC
CASSWQGRETQYF
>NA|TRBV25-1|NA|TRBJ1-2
TGTGCCAGCAGTGAATATGGGCAGCTCAACTATGGCTACACCTTC
CASSEYGQLNYGYTF
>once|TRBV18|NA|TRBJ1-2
TGTGCCAACTCGGAAATGGCAGGTCTTCTTAACTATGGCTACACCTTC
CANSEMAGLLNYGYTF
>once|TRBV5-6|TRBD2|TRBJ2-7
TGTGCCAGCAGCTTGGCGACTAGCGTAGAGTACTTC
CASSLATSVEYF
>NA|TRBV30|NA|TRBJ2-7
TGTGCCTGGAGTCACAACGACGAGCAGTACTTC
CAWSHNDEQYF
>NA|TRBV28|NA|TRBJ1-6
TGTGCCAGCAGTGTCAGGGTGGGTTGGTATAATTCACCCCTCCACTTT
CASSVRVGWYNSPLHF
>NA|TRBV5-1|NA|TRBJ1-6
TGCGCCAGCAGCTTCGATGGGGATGGACCCCTCCACTTT
CASSFDGDGPLHF
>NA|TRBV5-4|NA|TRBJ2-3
TGTGCCAGCACCTGGACTCTCACAGATACGCAGTATTTT
CASTWTLTDTQYF
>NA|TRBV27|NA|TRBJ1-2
TGTGCCAGCAGTTTATCGTCTTTGATTCGGGGGGCGACAGGACCACAATATGGCTACACCTTC
CASSLSSLIRGATGPQYGYTF
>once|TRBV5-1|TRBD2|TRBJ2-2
TGCGCCAGCAGCTTTTCCAGCGGGAGTCCTGACACCGGGGAGCTGTTTTTT
CASSFSSGSPDTGELFF
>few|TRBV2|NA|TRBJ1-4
TGTGCCAGGGGGGCAACTAATGAAAAACTGTTTTTT
CARGATNEKLFF